This TCR beta chain appears in the sequencing data of a study of molecular identifiers for immune sequencing clone quantification. Study-level results: Underestimation of highly expanded clone sizes could arise where identical TCR molecules share a barcode.

TCRdb re-called the PCR reads with MiXCR, one entry per CDR3 protein. This sample has approximately 320,000 distinct CDR3 sequences, with 24% found just once. In regard to this clonotype: Its antigen is currently unknown.

Germline V gene lookup returns CDR1 SGHVS and CDR2 FNYEAQ. The CDR3 length is 18 residues. V dropped 0 bases and J dropped 0 bases, with 16 bases sitting between them. This clonotype was sampled from a human donor in good health. Some libraries in this study had Jurkat cell RNA spiked in. The chain carries TRBV7-6 and TRBJ2-3, with D unresolved. Sequencing was carried out using naive CD8+ T cells from blood, with Jurkat cell RNA spiked in. Subset here: FACS-sorted CD8+CD4-CCR7+CD45RA+ naive T cells. CDR3 sequence: CASSLAPFRAGSTDTQYF. The CDR3 region has the DNA TGTGCCAGCAGCTTAGCGCCTTTCCGGGCTGGAAGCACAGATACGCAGTATTTT.